Listed below are T cell receptor beta chains from one sample, sequenced in a study of CD8+CD57+ T cells in acquired aplastic anemia. MiXCR was run by TCRdb on the reads, yielding one entry per CDR3 protein. The data show around 150,000 distinct CDR3 sequences, about 48% seen once. The sample was sorted CD4+, CD8+, or CD8+CD57+ T cells (not recorded which) from PBMCs. Every receptor here comes from a human donor in good health. CDR3s include the opening cysteine and the closing phenylalanine or tryptophan. The D gene is left open where the match is weak. Size tells how often a clone was seen (once, few, many) or the class of an expanded clone, and some rows leave it out.

17 TRBJ2-7 . TRBV7-8 . TGTGCCAGCAGCTTACCCACCCGGACGTCCAGTTCCTACGAGCAGTACTTC CASSLPTRTSSSYEQYF
14 TRBJ2-7 . TRBV30 . TGTGCCTGGAGTGTTGTAGGGAGCCCCTACGAGCAGTACTTC CAWSVVGSPYEQYF
13 TRBJ2-7 many TRBV6-2/TRBV6-3 TRBD1 TGTGCCAGCCGATCAGGGGGCGGGCCGCATCAGTACTTC CASRSGGGPHQYF
14 TRBJ2-2 . TRBV14 . TGTGCCAGCAGCAGACTGACAGGTCCCGGGGAGCTGTTTTTT CASSRLTGPGELFF
18 TRBJ2-1 . TRBV25-1 TRBD2 TGTGCCAGCAGCGTAGATTCCGGGACTAGCGGGAGGTTTAATGAGCAGTTCTTC CASSVDSGTSGRFNEQFF
16 TRBJ2-2 many TRBV5-4 . TGTGCCAGCAGCTTAGACTCTGGGGGGCCCACGAGGGAGCTGTTTTTT CASSLDSGGPTRELFF
15 TRBJ1-1 many TRBV19 TRBD1 TGTGCCAGTAGTATCCAGGGGGCAGGGAACACTGAAGCTTTCTTT CASSIQGAGNTEAFF
16 TRBJ1-6 many TRBV4-2 . TGTGCCAGCAGCCCGGAATATGTCTCCTATAATTCACCCCTCCACTTT CASSPEYVSYNSPLHF
17 TRBJ2-3 many TRBV5-4 . TGTGCCAGCAGTAGGACTGGGCACGGTTCGGGCACAGATACGCAGTATTTT CASSRTGHGSGTDTQYF
14 TRBJ1-1 . TRBV20-1 . TGCAGTGCTAGCGGGTATGGGCAGTCCACTGAAGCTTTCTTT CSASGYGQSTEAFF
13 TRBJ1-2 few TRBV19 . TGTGCCAGTAGTATAGAGGGGTCAAGGAGGTACACCTTC CASSIEGSRRYTF
11 TRBJ2-7 few TRBV30 . TGTGCCTGGAGTTCCTCCTACGCGCAGTACTTC CAWSSSYAQYF
17 TRBJ2-1 many TRBV14 . TGTGCCAGCAGCCAAGGCCGATTCCTTAGCTCCTACAATGAGCAGTTCTTC CASSQGRFLSSYNEQFF
14 TRBJ2-7 . TRBV9 . TGTGCCAGCAGCGTAGCAAGTAGCTCCTACGAGCAGTACTTC CASSVASSSYEQYF
13 TRBJ1-5 . TRBV20-1 . TGCAGTGCTAGCCTAACGCGAGATCAGCCCCAGCATTTT CSASLTRDQPQHF
16 TRBJ2-2 few TRBV3-1 TRBD2 TGTGCCAGCAGCCACGGTAGAACGGGGGGGACCGGGGAGCTGTTTTTT CASSHGRTGGTGELFF
15 TRBJ2-3 many TRBV6-5 . TGTGCCAGCAGTTACGGAGAGGGAGGTGTCAATACGCAGTATTTT CASSYGEGGVNTQYF
14 TRBJ2-7 . TRBV25-1 . TGTGCCAGCAGTGAAGCCGGGACCAGATACGAGCAGTACTTC CASSEAGTRYEQYF
18 TRBJ2-6 many TRBV19 . TGTGCCAGTCGGAACCTCGGGACAAGGTCCTCTGGGGCCAACGTCCTGACTTTC CASRNLGTRSSGANVLTF
15 TRBJ1-2 . TRBV15 TRBD1 TGTGCCACCAGCAGACCCGGACAGGGTATTAATGGCTACACCTTC CATSRPGQGINGYTF
14 TRBJ2-7 once TRBV20-1 TRBD2 TGCAGTGCCGTTCGTTCTAGCGGGAGTCACGAGCAGTACTTC CSAVRSSGSHEQYF
12 TRBJ1-6 . TRBV7-8 TRBD1 TGTGCCAGCGGACAGGGGACTTCACCCCTCCACTTT CASGQGTSPLHF
15 TRBJ2-1 . TRBV11-2 TRBD1 TGTGCCAGCAGCTTGCCGGGACAGGGGGCAGATGAGCAGTTCTTC CASSLPGQGADEQFF
12 TRBJ2-7 . TRBV5-1 TRBD2 TGCGCCAGCAGGGGGAGCGGGGAGAAGCAGTACTTC CASRGSGEKQYF
16 TRBJ1-6 many TRBV6-1 . TGTGCCAGCAGCCCCACGGTGTGGTCCTATAATTCACCCCTCCACTTT CASSPTVWSYNSPLHF
15 TRBJ1-3 many TRBV11-2 . TGTGCCAGCACCCCGAGCTTTGGCTCTGGAAACACCATATATTTT CASTPSFGSGNTIYF
16 TRBJ1-4 . TRBV15 . TGTGCCACCAGCAGAAGTAAGGGCAAACCCAATGAAAAACTGTTTTTT CATSRSKGKPNEKLFF
13 TRBJ1-2 many TRBV6-1 TRBD1 TGTGCCAGCCGCTTACAGGGGATAGATGGCTACACCTTC CASRLQGIDGYTF
12 TRBJ2-1 . TRBV29-1 . TGCAGCGTTGACCAGGGATGGAATGAGCAGTTCTTC CSVDQGWNEQFF
15 TRBJ2-5 . TRBV7-2 . TGTGCCAGCAGCTTGACAGAAGGGACGTGGGAGACCCAGTACTTC CASSLTEGTWETQYF
15 TRBJ2-3 . TRBV10-3 . TGTGCCATCAGTCGTTCTGGACAGACTTACAATGAGCAGTATTTT CAISRSGQTYNEQYF
13 TRBJ1-6 . TRBV19 . TGTGCCAGTTCCGACACTTGGAATTCACCCCTCCACTTT CASSDTWNSPLHF
15 TRBJ2-1 many TRBV10-3 . TGTGCCATCAGTGACTCAGGGCTCTCCTACAATGAGCAGTTCTTC CAISDSGLSYNEQFF
12 TRBJ2-7 few TRBV4-1 TRBD2 TGCGCCAGCAGCCAACTAGCGGGGGAGCAGTACTTC CASSQLAGEQYF
15 TRBJ1-1 many TRBV5-1 . TGCGCCAGCAGCTTGGGGGTCGGCAGAAACACTGAAGCTTTCTTT CASSLGVGRNTEAFF
12 TRBJ2-5 . TRBV29-1 . TGCAGCGCTCTAGTAGGGGGAGAGACCCAGTACTTC CSALVGGETQYF
15 TRBJ2-7 many TRBV12-3/TRBV12-4 . TGTGCCAGCAGTTTTAATTCAGGGTTGACCTACGAGCAGTACTTC CASSFNSGLTYEQYF